This T cell receptor beta chain is from a study of T-cell memory formation after mild COVID-19. This clonotype was observed a handful of times. Germline-derived CDR1 and CDR2 are MNHEY and SMNVEV (reference sequence). The CDR3 is 13 amino acids. The V gene lost 8 bases and the J gene lost 7 bases, with 15 bases spanning the gap. Via MiXCR, TCRdb re-called the 5' RACE reads, giving one row per CDR3 protein. The repertoire includes 400,000 or so distinct CDR3 sequences, around 20% of them detected once, and roughly 8.4% sits in the top ten. The sample taken for sequencing was PBMCs or a T cell subset sorted from them (not recorded which). The genes are TRBV27 and TRBJ1-5, with D maybe TRBD1 (6 bases). The source is an adult woman who had mild COVID-19 (a few samples of this study predate the infection). Cell type and time point are not known. The chain's CDR3 is CASGGGIGQPQHF. The CDR3 DNA reads TGTGCCAGCGGAGGGGGGATTGGGCAGCCCCAGCATTTT.